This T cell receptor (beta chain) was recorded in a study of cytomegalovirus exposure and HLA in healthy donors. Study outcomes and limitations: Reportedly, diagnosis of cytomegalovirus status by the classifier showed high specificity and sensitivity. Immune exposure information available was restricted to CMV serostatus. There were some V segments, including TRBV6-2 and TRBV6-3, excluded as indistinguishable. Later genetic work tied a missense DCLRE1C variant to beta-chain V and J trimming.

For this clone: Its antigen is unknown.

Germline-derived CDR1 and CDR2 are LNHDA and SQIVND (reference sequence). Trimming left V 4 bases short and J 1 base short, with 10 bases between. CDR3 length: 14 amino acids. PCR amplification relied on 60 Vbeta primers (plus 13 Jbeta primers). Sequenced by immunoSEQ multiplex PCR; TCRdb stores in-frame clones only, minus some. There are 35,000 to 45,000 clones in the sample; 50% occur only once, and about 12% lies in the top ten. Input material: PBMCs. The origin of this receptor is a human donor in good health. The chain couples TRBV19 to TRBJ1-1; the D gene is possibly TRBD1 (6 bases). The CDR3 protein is CASSTDRTNTEAFF. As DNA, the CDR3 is TGTGCCAGTAGTACGGACAGAACGAACACTGAAGCTTTCTTT.